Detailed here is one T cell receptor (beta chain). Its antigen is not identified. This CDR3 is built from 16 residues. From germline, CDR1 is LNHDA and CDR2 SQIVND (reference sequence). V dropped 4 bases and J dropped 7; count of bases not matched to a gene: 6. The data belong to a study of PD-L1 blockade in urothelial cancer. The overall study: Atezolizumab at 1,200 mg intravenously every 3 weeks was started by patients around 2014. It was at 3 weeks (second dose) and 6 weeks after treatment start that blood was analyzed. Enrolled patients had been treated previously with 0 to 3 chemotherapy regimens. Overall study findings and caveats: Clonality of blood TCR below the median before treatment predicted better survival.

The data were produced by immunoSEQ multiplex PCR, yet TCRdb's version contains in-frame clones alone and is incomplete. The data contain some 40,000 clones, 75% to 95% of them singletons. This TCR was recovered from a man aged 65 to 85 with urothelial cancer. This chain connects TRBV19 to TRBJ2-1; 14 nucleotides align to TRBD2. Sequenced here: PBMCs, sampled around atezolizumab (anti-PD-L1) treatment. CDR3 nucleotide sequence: TGTGCCAGTAGTACCCCTGGGACTAGCGGGAGAAATGAGCAGTTCTTC. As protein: CASSTPGTSGRNEQFF. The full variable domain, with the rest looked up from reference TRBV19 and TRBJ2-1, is DGGITQSPKYLFRKEGQNVTLSCEQNLNHDAMYWYRQDPGQGLRLIYYSQIVNDFQKGDIAEGYSVSREKKESFPLTVTSAQKNPTAFYLCASSTPGTSGRNEQFFGPGTRLTVL.